The clone carrying this T cell receptor beta chain is categorized as medium-sized (0.01 to 0.1%). Its antigen remains unidentified. TCRdb called the reads again in MiXCR, with one record for every CDR3 protein. The sample holds approximately 1,900 distinct CDR3 sequences, 25% to 30% seen once. The source of the sample is a study of lung T cells in sarcoidosis with Löfgren's syndrome. Turning to the study itself: Repertoire analyses centered on Löfgren's syndrome patients.

CDR1 and CDR2 from the germline V gene are SGHNT and YYREEE (reference sequence). This CDR3 is built from 16 residues. V gave up 2 bases and J gave up 4 bases, with 16 bases separating them. Findings and limits, study-wide: The most expanded V genes in Löfgren's patients were reportedly TRAV12-1 and TRBV2. TRAV12-1 preferentially paired with TRBV2, with homologous CDR3s. Shared TRAV12-1 and TRBV2 CDR3 motifs were reported across several patients.

The V and J genes are TRBV5-4 and TRBJ2-1, with D possibly matching TRBD1 (6 bases). This TCR derives from a human donor with sarcoidosis (Löfgren's syndrome or another form), or a control subject (not recorded which). Sequenced material: CD4+ T cells from bronchoalveolar lavage. DNA of the CDR3: TGTGCCAGCAGCTTCAGCCGGGACACCTCATACAATGAGCAGTTCTTC. Its translation is CASSFSRDTSYNEQFF.